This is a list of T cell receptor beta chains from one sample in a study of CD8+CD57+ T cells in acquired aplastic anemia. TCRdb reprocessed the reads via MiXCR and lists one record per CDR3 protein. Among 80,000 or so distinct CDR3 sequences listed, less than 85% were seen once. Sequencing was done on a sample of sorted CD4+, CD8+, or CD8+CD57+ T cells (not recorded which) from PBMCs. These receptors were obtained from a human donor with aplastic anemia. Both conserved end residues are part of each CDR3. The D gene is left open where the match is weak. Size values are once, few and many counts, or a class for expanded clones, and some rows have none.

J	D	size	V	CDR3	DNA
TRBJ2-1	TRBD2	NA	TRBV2	CASSHNGGGMSEQFF	TGTGCCAGCAGTCACAACGGCGGGGGAATGAGTGAGCAGTTCTTC
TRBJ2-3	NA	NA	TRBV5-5	CASSLSLPQTDTRYF	TGTGCCAGCAGCTTATCTCTTCCCCAGACCGATACGCGGTATTTT
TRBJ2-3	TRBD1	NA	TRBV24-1	CATRPTGGWTDTQYF	TGTGCCACCAGGCCGACAGGGGGTTGGACAGATACGCAGTATTTT
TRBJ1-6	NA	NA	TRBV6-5	CASSYSGLLNSPLHF	TGTGCCAGCAGTTACTCGGGACTGCTAAATTCACCCCTCCACTTT
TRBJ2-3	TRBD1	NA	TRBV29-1	CSVEGTGESTDTQYF	TGCAGCGTTGAAGGGACAGGGGAGAGCACAGATACGCAGTATTTT
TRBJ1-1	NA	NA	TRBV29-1	CSVEKQGNTEAFF	TGCAGCGTTGAGAAACAGGGGAACACTGAAGCTTTCTTT
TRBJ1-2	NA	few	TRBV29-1	CSVGEGRIEGYTF	TGCAGCGTTGGAGAGGGGAGGATAGAGGGCTACACCTTC
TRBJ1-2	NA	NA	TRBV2	CAIPAPNNYGYTF	TGTGCCATCCCAGCTCCGAATAACTATGGCTACACCTTC
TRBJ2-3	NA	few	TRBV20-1	CSARVSTDTQYF	TGCAGTGCTAGAGTTAGCACAGATACGCAGTATTTT
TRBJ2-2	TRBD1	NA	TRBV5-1	CASSLPGGYTGELFF	TGCGCCAGCAGCCTCCCAGGGGGTTACACCGGGGAGCTGTTTTTT
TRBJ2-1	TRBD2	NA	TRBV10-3	CAIRKLAGGLDEQFF	TGTGCCATCAGGAAACTAGCGGGGGGGCTTGATGAGCAGTTCTTC
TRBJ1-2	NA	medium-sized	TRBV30	CAWSVPYLRGIYGYTF	TGTGCCTGGAGTGTACCTTACCTAAGGGGAATATATGGCTACACCTTC
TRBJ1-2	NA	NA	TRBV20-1	CSARRGEYGYTF	TGCAGTGCTAGAAGGGGTGAATATGGCTACACCTTC
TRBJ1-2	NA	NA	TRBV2	CARDLTDNHGYTF	TGTGCCAGGGATTTGACTGATAACCATGGCTACACCTTC
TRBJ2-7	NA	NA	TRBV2	CASHLALTYEQYF	TGTGCCAGCCATTTAGCGCTAACCTACGAGCAGTACTTC
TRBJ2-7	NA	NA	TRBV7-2	CASTPWGSSYEQYF	TGTGCCAGCACCCCGTGGGGCAGCTCCTACGAGCAGTACTTC
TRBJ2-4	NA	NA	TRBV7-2	CASSSTNIQYF	TGTGCCAGCAGCTCTACAAACATTCAGTACTTC
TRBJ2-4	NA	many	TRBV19	CASSMEQGPKNIQYF	TGTGCCAGTAGTATGGAGCAGGGACCCAAAAACATTCAGTACTTC
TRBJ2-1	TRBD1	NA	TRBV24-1	CATTGQGIHEQFF	TGTGCCACCACGGGACAGGGGATTCATGAGCAGTTCTTC
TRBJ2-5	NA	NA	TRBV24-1	CATSGGSEGTQYF	TGTGCCACCAGTGGAGGTAGCGAAGGGACCCAGTACTTC
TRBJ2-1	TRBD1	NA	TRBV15	CATSSPGQGPDNEQFF	TGTGCCACCAGCAGTCCGGGACAGGGGCCCGACAATGAGCAGTTCTTC
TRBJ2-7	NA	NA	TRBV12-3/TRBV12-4	CASSFDRPYEQYF	TGTGCCAGCAGTTTTGACAGACCTTACGAGCAGTACTTC
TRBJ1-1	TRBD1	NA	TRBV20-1	CSAASGQFEAFF	TGCAGTGCTGCTTCGGGACAGTTTGAAGCTTTCTTT
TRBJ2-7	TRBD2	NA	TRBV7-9	CASSFRDYGSYEQYF	TGTGCCAGCAGCTTTAGGGACTACGGTTCCTACGAGCAGTACTTC
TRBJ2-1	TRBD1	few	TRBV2	CASSGTGGTYNEQFF	TGTGCCAGCAGCGGGACAGGGGGGACCTACAATGAGCAGTTCTTC
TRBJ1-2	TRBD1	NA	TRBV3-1	CASSPLGGQGGYTF	TGTGCCAGCAGCCCCTTGGGGGGACAGGGTGGCTACACCTTC
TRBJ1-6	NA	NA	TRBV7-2	CASSYRQDSPLHF	TGTGCCAGCAGCTACAGACAGGATTCACCCCTCCACTTT
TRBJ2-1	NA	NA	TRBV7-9	CASRMVDEQFF	TGTGCCAGCAGAATGGTTGATGAGCAGTTCTTC
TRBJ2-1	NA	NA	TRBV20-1	CRPGDEQSF	TGCAGGCCCGGGGATGAGCAGTCCTTC
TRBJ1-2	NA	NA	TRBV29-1	CATSALENYGYTF	TGCGCGACCAGTGCACTCGAAAACTATGGCTACACCTTC